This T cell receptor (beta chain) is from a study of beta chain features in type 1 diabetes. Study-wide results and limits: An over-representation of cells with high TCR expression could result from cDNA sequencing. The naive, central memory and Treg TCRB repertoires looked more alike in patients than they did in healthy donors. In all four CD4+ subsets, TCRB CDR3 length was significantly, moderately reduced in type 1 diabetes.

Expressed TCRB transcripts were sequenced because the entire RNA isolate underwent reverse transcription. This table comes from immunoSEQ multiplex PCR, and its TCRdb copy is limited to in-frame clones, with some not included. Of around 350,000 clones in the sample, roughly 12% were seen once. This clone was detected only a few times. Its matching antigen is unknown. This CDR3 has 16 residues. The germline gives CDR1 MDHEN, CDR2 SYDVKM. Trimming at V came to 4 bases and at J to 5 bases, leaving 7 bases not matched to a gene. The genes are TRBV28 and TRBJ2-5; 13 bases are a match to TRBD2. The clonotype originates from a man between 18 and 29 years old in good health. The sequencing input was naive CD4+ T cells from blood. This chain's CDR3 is CASSSPGLAGEETQYF. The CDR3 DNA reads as TGTGCCAGCAGTTCACCCGGACTAGCGGGAGAGGAGACCCAGTACTTC.